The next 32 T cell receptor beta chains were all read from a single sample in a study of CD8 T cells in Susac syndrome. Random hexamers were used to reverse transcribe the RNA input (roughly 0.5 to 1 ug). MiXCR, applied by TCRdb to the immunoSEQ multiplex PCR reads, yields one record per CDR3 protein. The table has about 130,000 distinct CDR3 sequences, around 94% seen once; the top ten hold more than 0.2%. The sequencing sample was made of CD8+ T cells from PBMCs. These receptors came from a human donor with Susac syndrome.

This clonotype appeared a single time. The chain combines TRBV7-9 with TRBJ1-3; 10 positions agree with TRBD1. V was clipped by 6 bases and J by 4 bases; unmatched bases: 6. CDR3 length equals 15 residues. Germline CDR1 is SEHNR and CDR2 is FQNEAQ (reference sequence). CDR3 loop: CASRRTGGDGNTIYF. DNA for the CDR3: TGTGCCAGCAGGCGGACAGGGGGGGACGGAAACACCATATATTTT.

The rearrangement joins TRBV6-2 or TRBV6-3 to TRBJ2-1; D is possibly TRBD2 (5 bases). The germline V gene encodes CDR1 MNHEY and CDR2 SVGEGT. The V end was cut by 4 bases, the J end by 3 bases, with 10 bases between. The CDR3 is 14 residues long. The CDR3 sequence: CASSSSGDYNEQFF. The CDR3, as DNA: TGTGCCAGCAGTTCCAGCGGAGACTACAATGAGCAGTTCTTC.

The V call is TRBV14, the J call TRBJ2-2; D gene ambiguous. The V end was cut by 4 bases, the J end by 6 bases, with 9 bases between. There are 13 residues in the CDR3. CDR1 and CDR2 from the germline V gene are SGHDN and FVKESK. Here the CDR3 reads CASSPHLSGELFF. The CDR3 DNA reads TGTGCCAGCAGCCCACACCTGTCCGGGGAGCTGTTTTTT.

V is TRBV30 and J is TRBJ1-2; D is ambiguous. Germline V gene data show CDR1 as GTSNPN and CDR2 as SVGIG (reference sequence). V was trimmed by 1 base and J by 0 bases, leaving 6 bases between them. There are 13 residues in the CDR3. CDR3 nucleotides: TGTGCCTGGAGTGGGACCGCTAACTATGGCTACACCTTC. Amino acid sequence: CAWSGTANYGYTF.

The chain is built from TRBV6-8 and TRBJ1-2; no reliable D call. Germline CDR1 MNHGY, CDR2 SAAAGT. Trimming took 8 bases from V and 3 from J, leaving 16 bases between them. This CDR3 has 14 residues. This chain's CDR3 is CASPRGLGYYGYTF. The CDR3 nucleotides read TGTGCCAGCCCTAGAGGTCTTGGTTACTATGGCTACACCTTC.

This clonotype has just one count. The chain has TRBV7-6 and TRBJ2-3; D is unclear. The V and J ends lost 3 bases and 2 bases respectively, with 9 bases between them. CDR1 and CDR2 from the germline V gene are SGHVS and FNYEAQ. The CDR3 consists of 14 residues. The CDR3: CASSLRRLTDTQYF. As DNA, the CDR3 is TGTGCCAGCAGCTTGCGCAGGCTCACAGATACGCAGTATTTT.

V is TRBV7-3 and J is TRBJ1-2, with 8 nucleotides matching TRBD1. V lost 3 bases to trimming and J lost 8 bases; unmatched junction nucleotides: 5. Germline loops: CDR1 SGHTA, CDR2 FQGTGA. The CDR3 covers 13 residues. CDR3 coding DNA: TGTGCCAGCAGCTTCGCGACAGGGGAAGGCTACACCTTC. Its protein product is CASSFATGEGYTF. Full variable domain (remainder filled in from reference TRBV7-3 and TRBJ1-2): GAGVSQTPSNKVTEKGKYVELRCDPISGHTALYWYRQSLGQGPEFLIYFQGTGAADDSGLPNDRFFAVRPEGSVSTLKIQRTERGDSAVYLCASSFATGEGYTFGSGTRLTVV.

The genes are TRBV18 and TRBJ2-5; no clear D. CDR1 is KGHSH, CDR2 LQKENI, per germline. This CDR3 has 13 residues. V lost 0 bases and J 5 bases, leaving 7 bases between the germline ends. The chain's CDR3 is CASSPPVYETQYF. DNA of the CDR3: TGTGCCAGCTCACCACCGGTATATGAGACCCAGTACTTC.

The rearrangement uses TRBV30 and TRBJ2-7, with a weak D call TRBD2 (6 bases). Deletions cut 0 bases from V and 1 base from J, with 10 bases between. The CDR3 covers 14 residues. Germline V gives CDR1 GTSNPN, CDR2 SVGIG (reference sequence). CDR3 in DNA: TGTGCCTGGAGTGTATACGGGGGATCCTACGAGCAGTACTTC. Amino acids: CAWSVYGGSYEQYF.

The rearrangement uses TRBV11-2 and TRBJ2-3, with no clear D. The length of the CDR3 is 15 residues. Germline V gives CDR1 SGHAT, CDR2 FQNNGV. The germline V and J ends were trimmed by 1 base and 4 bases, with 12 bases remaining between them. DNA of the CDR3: TGTGCCAGCAGCTTAGGTAGTTGGCCAGCAGATACGCAGTATTTT. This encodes CASSLGSWPADTQYF.

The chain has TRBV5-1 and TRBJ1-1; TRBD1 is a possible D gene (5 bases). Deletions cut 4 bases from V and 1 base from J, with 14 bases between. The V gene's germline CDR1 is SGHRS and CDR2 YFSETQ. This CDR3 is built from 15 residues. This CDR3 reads CASSRVGQPNTEAFF. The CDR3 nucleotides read TGCGCCAGCAGCCGCGTGGGGCAGCCGAACACTGAAGCTTTCTTT.

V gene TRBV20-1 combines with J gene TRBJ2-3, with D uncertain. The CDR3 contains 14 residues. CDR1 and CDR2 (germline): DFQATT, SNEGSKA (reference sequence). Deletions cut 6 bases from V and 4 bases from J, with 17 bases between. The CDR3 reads CSAQPYSPADTQYF. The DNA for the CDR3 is TGCAGTGCCCAGCCCTATTCCCCCGCAGATACGCAGTATTTT.

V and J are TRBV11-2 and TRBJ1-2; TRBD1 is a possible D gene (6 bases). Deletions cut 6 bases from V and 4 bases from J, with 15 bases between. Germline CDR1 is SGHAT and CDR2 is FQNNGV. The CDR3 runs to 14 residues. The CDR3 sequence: CASRPQGHVYGYTF. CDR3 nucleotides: TGTGCCAGCAGGCCTCAGGGGCATGTCTATGGCTACACCTTC.

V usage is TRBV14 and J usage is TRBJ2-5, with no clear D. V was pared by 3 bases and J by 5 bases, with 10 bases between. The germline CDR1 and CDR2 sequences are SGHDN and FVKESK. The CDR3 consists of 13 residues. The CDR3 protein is CASSQSLIETQYF. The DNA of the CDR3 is TGTGCCAGCAGCCAGTCGCTTATCGAGACCCAGTACTTC.

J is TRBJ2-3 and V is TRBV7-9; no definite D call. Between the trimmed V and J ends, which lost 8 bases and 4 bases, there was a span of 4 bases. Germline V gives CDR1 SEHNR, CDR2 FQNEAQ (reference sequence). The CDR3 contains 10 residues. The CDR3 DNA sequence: TGTGCCAGCGACCCAGATACGCAGTATTTT. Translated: CASDPDTQYF.

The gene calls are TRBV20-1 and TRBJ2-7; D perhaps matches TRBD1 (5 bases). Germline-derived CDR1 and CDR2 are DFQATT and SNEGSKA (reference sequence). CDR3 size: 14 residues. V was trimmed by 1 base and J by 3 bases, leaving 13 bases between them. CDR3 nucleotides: TGCAGTGCTAGAGGGGGCCGGACCAACTACGAGCAGTACTTC. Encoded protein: CSARGGRTNYEQYF.

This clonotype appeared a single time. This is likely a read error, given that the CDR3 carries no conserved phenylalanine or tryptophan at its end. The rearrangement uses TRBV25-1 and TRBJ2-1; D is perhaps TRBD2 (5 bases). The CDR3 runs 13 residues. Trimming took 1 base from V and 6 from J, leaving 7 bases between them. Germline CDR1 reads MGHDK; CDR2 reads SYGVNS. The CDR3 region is CASSELGSNEQFL. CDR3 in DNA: TGTGCCAGCAGTGAATTAGGGAGCAATGAGCAGTTCCTC.

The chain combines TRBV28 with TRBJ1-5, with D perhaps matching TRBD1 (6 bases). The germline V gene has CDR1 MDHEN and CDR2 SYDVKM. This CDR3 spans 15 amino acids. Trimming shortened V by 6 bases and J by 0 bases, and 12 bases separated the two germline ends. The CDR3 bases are TGTGCCAGCAGCCTCCGGACAGTTAGCAATCAGCCCCAGCATTTT. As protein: CASSLRTVSNQPQHF. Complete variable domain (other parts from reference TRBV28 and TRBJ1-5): DVKVTQSSRYLVKRTGEKVFLECVQDMDHENMFWYRQDPGLGLRLIYFSYDVKMKEKGDIPEGYSVSREKKERFSLILESASTNQTSMYLCASSLRTVSNQPQHFGDGTRLSIL.

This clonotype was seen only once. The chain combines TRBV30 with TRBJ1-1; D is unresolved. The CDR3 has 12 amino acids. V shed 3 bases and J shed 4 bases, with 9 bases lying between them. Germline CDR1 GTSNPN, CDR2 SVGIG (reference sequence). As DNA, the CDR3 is TGTGCCTGGAGCCCGGGAGGCACTGAAGCTTTCTTT. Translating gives CAWSPGGTEAFF.

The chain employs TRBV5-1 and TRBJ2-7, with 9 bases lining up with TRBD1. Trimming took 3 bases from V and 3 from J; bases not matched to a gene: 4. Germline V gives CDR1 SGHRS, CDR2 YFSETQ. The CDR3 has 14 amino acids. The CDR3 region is CASSYGTGIYEQYF. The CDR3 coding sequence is TGCGCCAGCAGCTACGGGACAGGGATCTACGAGCAGTACTTC.

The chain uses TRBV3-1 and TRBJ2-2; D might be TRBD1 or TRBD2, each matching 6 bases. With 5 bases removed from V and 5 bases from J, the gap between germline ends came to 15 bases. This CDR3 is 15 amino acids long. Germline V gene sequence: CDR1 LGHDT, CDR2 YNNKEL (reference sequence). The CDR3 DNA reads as TGTGCCAGCAGCTTACTCAGGGGAGGAACCGGGGAGCTGTTTTTT. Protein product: CASSLLRGGTGELFF.

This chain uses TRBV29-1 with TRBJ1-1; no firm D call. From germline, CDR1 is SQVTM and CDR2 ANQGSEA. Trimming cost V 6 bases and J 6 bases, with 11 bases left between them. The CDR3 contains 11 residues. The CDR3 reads CSVEVLAEAFF. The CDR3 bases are TGCAGCGTCGAGGTGCTTGCTGAAGCTTTCTTT.

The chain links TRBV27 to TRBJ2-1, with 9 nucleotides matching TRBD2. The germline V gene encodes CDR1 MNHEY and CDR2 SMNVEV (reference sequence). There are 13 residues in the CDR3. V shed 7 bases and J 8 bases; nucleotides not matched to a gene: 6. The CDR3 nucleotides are TGTGCCAGCACCCGGACTAGCGTGGATGAGCAGTTCTTC. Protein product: CASTRTSVDEQFF.

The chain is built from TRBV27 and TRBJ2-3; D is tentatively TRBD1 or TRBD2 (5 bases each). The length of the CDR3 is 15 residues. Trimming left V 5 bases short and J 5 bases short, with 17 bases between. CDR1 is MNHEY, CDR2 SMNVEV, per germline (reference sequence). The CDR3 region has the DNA TGTGCCAGCAGTAAACCGGGACGCTTGGGAGATACGCAGTATTTT. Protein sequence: CASSKPGRLGDTQYF.

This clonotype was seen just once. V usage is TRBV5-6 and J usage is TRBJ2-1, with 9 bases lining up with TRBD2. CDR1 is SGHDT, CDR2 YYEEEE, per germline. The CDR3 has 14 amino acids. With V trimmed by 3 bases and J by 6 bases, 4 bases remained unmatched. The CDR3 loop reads CASSYSGSSNEQFF. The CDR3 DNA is TGTGCCAGCAGCTATAGCGGGAGTAGCAATGAGCAGTTCTTC.

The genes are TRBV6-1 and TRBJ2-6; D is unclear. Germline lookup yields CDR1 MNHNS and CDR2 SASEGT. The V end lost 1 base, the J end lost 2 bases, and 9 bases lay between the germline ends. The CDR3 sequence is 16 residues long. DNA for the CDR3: TGTGCCAGCAGTGAAGGTGGCTTAGCTGGGGCCAACGTCCTGACTTTC. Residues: CASSEGGLAGANVLTF.

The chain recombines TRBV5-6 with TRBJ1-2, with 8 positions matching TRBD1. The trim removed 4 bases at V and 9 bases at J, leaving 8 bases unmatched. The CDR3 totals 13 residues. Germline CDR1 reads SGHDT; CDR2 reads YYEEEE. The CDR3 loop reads CASSGQGIWSYTF. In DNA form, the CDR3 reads TGTGCCAGCAGCGGACAGGGTATATGGAGCTACACCTTC.

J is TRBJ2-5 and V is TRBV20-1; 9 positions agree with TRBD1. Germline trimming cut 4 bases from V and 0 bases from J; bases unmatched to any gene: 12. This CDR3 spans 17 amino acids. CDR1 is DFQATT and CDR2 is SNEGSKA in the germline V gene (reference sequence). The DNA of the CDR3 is TGCAGTGCTACAAGACCGGGACAGGGATTCAACCAAGAGACCCAGTACTTC. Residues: CSATRPGQGFNQETQYF.

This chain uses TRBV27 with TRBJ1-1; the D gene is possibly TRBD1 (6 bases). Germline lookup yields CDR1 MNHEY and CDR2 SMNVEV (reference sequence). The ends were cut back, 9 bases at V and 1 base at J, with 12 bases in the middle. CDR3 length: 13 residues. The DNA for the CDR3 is TGTGCCAGGCTACAGGGCACGAACACTGAAGCTTTCTTT. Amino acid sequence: CARLQGTNTEAFF.

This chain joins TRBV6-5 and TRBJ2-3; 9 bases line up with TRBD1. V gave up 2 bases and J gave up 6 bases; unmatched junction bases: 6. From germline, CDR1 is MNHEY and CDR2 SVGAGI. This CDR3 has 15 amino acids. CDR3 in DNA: TGTGCCAGCAGTTACACGGGACAGGGTTACGATACGCAGTATTTT. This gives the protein CASSYTGQGYDTQYF.

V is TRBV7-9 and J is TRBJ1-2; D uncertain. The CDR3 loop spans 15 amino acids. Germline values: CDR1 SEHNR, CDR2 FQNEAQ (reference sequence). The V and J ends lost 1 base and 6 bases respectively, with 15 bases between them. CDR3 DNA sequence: TGTGCCAGCAGCTTAGTTACCGACAATGGAAATGGCTACACCTTC. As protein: CASSLVTDNGNGYTF.

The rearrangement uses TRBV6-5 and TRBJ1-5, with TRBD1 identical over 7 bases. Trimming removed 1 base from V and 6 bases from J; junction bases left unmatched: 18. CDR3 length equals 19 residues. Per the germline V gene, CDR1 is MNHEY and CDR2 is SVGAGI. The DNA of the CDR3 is TGTGCCAGCAGTTACTTTATTCCCCGGGCAGGGGGAGCGGTTCAGCCCCAGCATTTT. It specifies CASSYFIPRAGGAVQPQHF.